This is a list of T cell receptor beta chains from one sample in a study of Ad26.COV2.S vaccination and SARS-CoV-2 variants. Measured with immunoSEQ multiplex PCR; TCRdb has only the in-frame clones, and not every one. The sample yields hundreds of thousands of clones, approximately 90% seen once. The sequencing here drew on peripheral blood, taken in a trial of Ad26.COV2.S vaccine versus placebo. The source is a person aged 18-60 years who received the Ad26.COV2.S COVID-19 vaccine or a placebo. The conserved cysteine and the conserved F or W are not part of the CDR3 here.

V gene	J gene	CDR3 protein
TRBV14	TRBJ1-6	ASRGFGSNNSPLH
TRBV7-2	TRBJ2-3	ASSPDRGWTDTQY
TRBV9	TRBJ1-2	ASSPRDRLTRGYT
TRBV19	TRBJ1-2	ASMDGHGYT
TRBV9	TRBJ2-7	ASSVEVWERDSYEQY
TRBV2	TRBJ1-2	ARRDNYGYT
TRBV14	TRBJ2-3	ASSQMSFRGASTDTQY
TRBV7-2	TRBJ1-1	ASSLERVSEAF
TRBV6-5	TRBJ1-2	ASSRGAATNYGYT
TRBV7-8	TRBJ1-1	ASSLEGAGTEAF
TRBV2	TRBJ2-7	ASSEAEGEGYEQY
TRBV6-5	TRBJ2-2	ASFGGGELF
TRBV14	TRBJ1-1	ASSHRGLFGTEAF
TRBV7-9	TRBJ1-1	ASSLSGLGAF
TRBV7-2	TRBJ1-5	ASSWRGNQPQH
TRBV7-6	TRBJ1-1	ASSYQGFTEAF
TRBV5-1	TRBJ1-2	ASSLSQANYGYT
TRBV5-5	TRBJ2-1	ASSFPGLALPNEQF
TRBV6-5	TRBJ1-3	ASSLNTIY
TRBV18	TRBJ2-7	ASSPRKAQNYEQY
TRBV29-1	TRBJ2-2	SVGTGALRNTGELF
TRBV19	TRBJ1-1	ASSASGVNTEAF